The present T cell receptor beta chain was sequenced within a study of blood T cell repertoires in COVID-19. In the study overall: Acute and convalescent COVID-19 samples came from the United States, Italy and Spain. T cells, B-cell-depleted T cells, or PBMCs supplied cDNA or gDNA.

In the original analysis: Reference gene primers were amplified, and this amplification served to estimate nucleated cell counts. Data came from immunoSEQ multiplex PCR; TCRdb stores just in-frame clones and leaves some out. V and J calls and clone size are copied from that table; D and trimming were computed from the DNA. The profile covers around 90,000 clones, with approximately 75% appearing a single time and 13% taken by the ten largest. J lost 4 bases, V lost 4 bases, and 9 bases had no gene match. The CDR3 extends over 16 amino acids. The germline V gene has CDR1 MNHEY and CDR2 SMNVEV (reference sequence).

The source material was peripheral blood. This chain connects TRBV27 to TRBJ2-3; 9 bases agree with TRBD2. The source of this sequence is a human donor in a cohort sampled during active COVID-19. CDR3 region: CASSSWGGGASDTQYF. The CDR3 DNA sequence: TGTGCCAGCAGTTCCTGGGGCGGGGGGGCTTCAGATACGCAGTATTTT.